This paragraph reports one T cell receptor beta chain. This sample is part of a study of blood T cell repertoires in COVID-19. Study in general: Acute and convalescent COVID-19 specimens originated in the United States, Italy and Spain.

The data were produced by immunoSEQ multiplex PCR, yet TCRdb's version contains in-frame clones alone and is incomplete. The data hold roughly 130,000 clones, with 86% observed a single time. CDR3 length: 15 amino acids. The junction had 1 base not matched to a gene; V was cut back by 1 base and J by 2 bases. Looked up from germline, CDR1 is SGHRS and CDR2 is YFSETQ. The clonotype was recovered from a man aged 40-55 years with acute or convalescent COVID-19. The chain has TRBV5-1 and TRBJ1-3; 9 nucleotides agree with TRBD1. The sequenced sample consisted of peripheral blood. CDR3: CASSLRTGAGNTIYF. The CDR3 DNA reads as TGCGCCAGCAGCTTGCGGACAGGGGCTGGAAACACCATATATTTT.